Below are 23 T cell receptor beta chains sequenced from a single sample in a study of identical twins. Via MiXCR, TCRdb re-called the 5' RACE reads, giving one row per CDR3 protein. This sample carries approximately 300,000 distinct CDR3 sequences, around 9.7% of them seen once, and the ten largest clones take under 7.5%. Another study also made use of these data, one on yellow fever vaccine responses in identical twins.

Sequencing was performed on CD8+ T cells sorted from blood. These receptors were taken from a woman aged 18-30 years in good health.

This clonotype came up a few times. This chain connects TRBV7-9 to TRBJ2-1, with 12 bases that match TRBD1. Germline CDR1 and CDR2: SEHNR and FQNEAQ (reference sequence). V was pared by 1 base and J by 12 bases, with 10 bases of the junction left unmatched. This CDR3 is built from 16 residues. CDR3 loop: CASSLGDRGRTEGQFF. The CDR3 DNA reads as TGTGCCAGCAGCTTAGGGGACAGGGGGCGGACGGAGGGGCAGTTCTTC.

This clonotype was picked up many times. The V gene is TRBV29-1, the J gene TRBJ2-1, with D uncertain. V was trimmed by 4 bases and J by 5 bases, leaving 9 bases between them. The length of the CDR3 is 12 residues. In germline, CDR1 is SQVTM, CDR2 ANQGSEA. The CDR3 region is CSVVGLDNEQFF. CDR3 sequence (DNA): TGCAGCGTTGTTGGGCTCGACAATGAGCAGTTCTTC.

This clonotype was observed a handful of times. The V gene is TRBV5-6, the J gene TRBJ2-5; 8 bases align to TRBD1. With 3 bases clipped from V and 2 bases from J, the junction kept 12 bases outside the gene matches. The germline V gene encodes CDR1 SGHDT and CDR2 YYEEEE. The CDR3 has 17 residues. The CDR3 DNA follows: TGTGCCAGCAGCTACGAACAGGGGGGCCGTTGGCAAGAGACCCAGTACTTC. Its protein product is CASSYEQGGRWQETQYF.

This clonotype was seen a few times. The chain employs TRBV4-2 and TRBJ2-5, with D unclear. The CDR3 sequence is 13 residues long. Germline-derived CDR1 and CDR2 are LGHNA and YNFKEQ. V was pared by 4 bases and J by 5 bases, with 11 bases between. The CDR3 DNA reads TGTGCCAGCAGCCCCCGGTTGAGGGAGACCCAGTACTTC. Encoded protein: CASSPRLRETQYF.

In this sample, this clonotype turned up a few times. The rearrangement uses TRBV27 and TRBJ1-6; D gene unclear. The CDR3 totals 12 residues. In germline, CDR1 is MNHEY, CDR2 SMNVEV (reference sequence). Trimming cost V 4 bases and J 9 bases, with 7 bases left between them. CDR3 bases: TGTGCCAGCAGTTCGCGAGTTTCACCCCTCCACTTT. Translation: CASSSRVSPLHF.

This clonotype was detected many times. The rearrangement uses TRBV12-3 or TRBV12-4 and TRBJ2-1; D gene uncertain. The CDR3 length is 14 residues. Trimming shortened V by 6 bases and J by 7 bases, and 16 bases separated the two germline ends. The CDR3 nucleotides are TGTGCCAGCAGCTCCTCCACCTCCCCAAATGAGCAGTTCTTC. It translates to CASSSSTSPNEQFF.

This clonotype was found a few times. The junction does not match germline at one end; this may be a read error. The gene calls are TRBV12-3 or TRBV12-4 and TRBJ1-2; no clear D gene. This CDR3 has 18 residues. CDR3 residues: CARSLASESARLNYGYTF. As DNA, the CDR3 is TGTGCCCGCAGTTTAGCGTCGGAGTCCGCACGACTTAACTATGGCTACACCTTC.

The chain couples TRBV28 to TRBJ2-3, with 10 bases fitting TRBD2. Germline assignment: CDR1 MDHEN and CDR2 SYDVKM. The CDR3 totals 16 residues. With 5 bases clipped from V and 2 bases from J, the junction kept 7 bases outside the gene matches. Written as DNA, the CDR3 is TGTGCCAGCAGTGCCGAAGCGGGAGGGTTCACAGATACGCAGTATTTT. It encodes CASSAEAGGFTDTQYF.

This clonotype was observed many times. Sequence at one end of the junction differs from germline and may be a read error. The rearrangement joins TRBV2 to TRBJ2-5, with D possibly being TRBD1 or TRBD2 (6 bases each). Germline V gives CDR1 SNHLY, CDR2 FYNNEI. This CDR3 region has 15 residues. In nucleotides, the CDR3 is TGTGCCAGCAGTGAAGATCTGGGGGGACAAGGGACCCAGTACTTC. Its translation is CASSEDLGGQGTQYF. Variable domain in full (rest from reference TRBV2 and TRBJ2-5): EPEVTQTPSHQVTQMGQEVILRCVPISNHLYFYWYRQILGQKVEFLVSFYNNEISEKSEIFDDQFSVERPDGSNFTLKIRSTKLEDSAMYFCASSEDLGGQGTQYFGPGTRLLVL.

This clonotype came up many times. The chain joins TRBV6-2 or TRBV6-3 to TRBJ2-3; possibly TRBD1 for D (7 bases). CDR1 is MNHEY, CDR2 SVGEGT, per germline. Deletions cut 6 bases from V and 4 bases from J, with 20 bases between. The CDR3 covers 16 residues. The CDR3 DNA sequence: TGTGCCAGCAGCCCCCGTGGAGGGGGCTATTCAGATACGCAGTATTTT. It yields the protein CASSPRGGGYSDTQYF.

Many counts were recorded for this clonotype. The V call is TRBV20-1, the J call TRBJ2-5, with 7 positions matching TRBD2. CDR3 length equals 13 residues. Germline V gives CDR1 DFQATT, CDR2 SNEGSKA (reference sequence). V lost 3 bases and J lost 0; bases outside the gene matches: 1. The CDR3 DNA reads as TGCAGTGCTAGCGGGAGGAACCAAGAGACCCAGTACTTC. Its translation is CSASGRNQETQYF.

This clonotype was counted many times. The chain joins TRBV2 to TRBJ2-1; D is perhaps TRBD1 or TRBD2 (5 bases each). V was shortened by 6 bases and J by 4 bases, with 19 bases between the two germline ends. Germline values: CDR1 SNHLY, CDR2 FYNNEI. The CDR3 runs 16 residues. The CDR3 DNA is TGTGCCAGCAGAGAGAGCCGGGACGGTCTGTACAATGAGCAGTTCTTC. Its protein product is CASRESRDGLYNEQFF.

This clonotype showed up just a few times. In DNA, the CDR3 is TGCGCCAGCAGCTTTGCCCTTAGCACAGATACGCAGTATTTT. This sequence encodes CASSFALSTDTQYF. The gene calls are TRBV5-1 and TRBJ2-3; unclear D gene. The CDR3 runs to 14 residues. The germline CDR1 and CDR2 sequences are SGHRS and YFSETQ. With 2 bases removed from V and 0 bases from J, the gap between germline ends came to 7 bases.

This clonotype was counted ten times or more. The junction shows a germline mismatch at one end, possibly a read error. This chain connects TRBV20-1 to TRBJ2-7; 8 bases are a match to TRBD1. CDR3 length: 12 residues. Germline CDR1 DFQATT, CDR2 SNEGSKA (reference sequence). The CDR3 DNA sequence: TGCAGTGCCAGAGACAGGGGATACGAGCAGTACTTC. Protein: CSARDRGYEQYF.

The chain links TRBV15 to TRBJ2-1; D perhaps matches TRBD2 (6 bases). CDR1 and CDR2 (germline): LNHNV, YYDKDF (reference sequence). There are 15 residues in the CDR3. With 0 bases removed from V and 7 bases from J, the gap between germline ends came to 13 bases. The chain's CDR3 is CATSRDRGKGNEQFF. CDR3 nucleotides: TGTGCCACCAGCAGAGACCGGGGGAAGGGTAATGAGCAGTTCTTC.

The rearrangement joins TRBV5-1 to TRBJ2-7; possible D gene TRBD2, 7 bases. The V end was cut by 0 bases, the J end by 7 bases, with 11 bases between. In germline, CDR1 is SGHRS, CDR2 YFSETQ. This CDR3 spans 13 amino acids. CDR3 loop: CASSLEGGPEQYF. In DNA, the CDR3 is TGCGCCAGCAGCTTGGAGGGGGGGCCGGAGCAGTACTTC.

V gene TRBV28 combines with J gene TRBJ2-7, with 8 bases matching TRBD1. Germline V gives CDR1 MDHEN, CDR2 SYDVKM. V trimming: 1 base; J trimming: 4 bases; junction bases outside the gene matches: 9. The CDR3 has 16 residues. The CDR3, as DNA: TGTGCCAGCAGTTTATACCCACAGACAGGGGCGTACGAGCAGTACTTC. Encoded protein: CASSLYPQTGAYEQYF.

This clonotype has a handful of counts. The junction departs from the called germline gene at one end, perhaps through a read error. This chain links TRBV7-9 with TRBJ2-7; tentatively, D is TRBD1 (5 bases). In germline, CDR1 is SEHNR, CDR2 FQNEAQ (reference sequence). The CDR3 runs to 14 residues. The CDR3 protein is CTSREGPLPYEQYF. DNA of the CDR3: TGTACCAGCAGGGAAGGGCCCTTACCCTACGAGCAGTACTTC.

The V call is TRBV29-1, the J call TRBJ1-2, with 12 nucleotides matching TRBD1. Germline assignment: CDR1 SQVTM and CDR2 ANQGSEA. V shed 5 bases and J 4 bases; nucleotides not matched to a gene: 8. The CDR3 runs 15 residues. The CDR3 is CSVPGWDRGLYGYTF. DNA for the CDR3: TGCAGCGTTCCCGGGTGGGACAGGGGGCTCTATGGCTACACCTTC.

A few counts support this clonotype. The CDR3 region has the DNA TGTGCCAGCAGTTATGAAGGACTAGCGGGAATACGATACAATGAGCAGTTCTTC. Translated: CASSYEGLAGIRYNEQFF. The chain is built from TRBV6-5 and TRBJ2-1, with 12 bases matching TRBD2. The CDR3 totals 18 residues. Losses at the gene ends were 3 bases for V and 4 bases for J; bases not matched to a gene: 10. From germline, CDR1 is MNHEY and CDR2 SVGAGI.

This clonotype has a handful of counts. This rearrangement joins TRBV20-1 to TRBJ2-7, with TRBD1 matching over 9 bases. This CDR3 comprises 15 residues. V gave up 3 bases and J gave up 0 bases; unmatched junction bases: 6. The V gene's germline CDR1 is DFQATT and CDR2 SNEGSKA (reference sequence). CDR3 sequence reads: CSARDWTGDSYEQYF. In DNA form, the CDR3 reads TGCAGTGCTAGGGATTGGACAGGGGACTCCTACGAGCAGTACTTC.

The chain combines TRBV30 with TRBJ2-1; maybe TRBD2 (7 bases). V lost 4 bases, J lost 0 bases, and 13 bases lay in between. This CDR3 comprises 15 residues. CDR1 and CDR2 from the germline V gene are GTSNPN and SVGIG (reference sequence). CDR3 protein: CAWMAGASSYNEQFF. The CDR3 DNA reads TGTGCCTGGATGGCGGGGGCAAGCTCCTACAATGAGCAGTTCTTC.

J is TRBJ2-6 and V is TRBV6-5; the D call may be TRBD1 or TRBD2 (5 bases each). V lost 2 bases to trimming and J lost 4 bases, with 9 bases between them. The CDR3 has 15 amino acids. Germline CDR1 reads MNHEY; CDR2 reads SVGAGI. The CDR3 DNA reads TGTGCCAGCAGTTACGAGGGGTCAGGGGCCAACGTCCTGACTTTC. Protein: CASSYEGSGANVLTF.